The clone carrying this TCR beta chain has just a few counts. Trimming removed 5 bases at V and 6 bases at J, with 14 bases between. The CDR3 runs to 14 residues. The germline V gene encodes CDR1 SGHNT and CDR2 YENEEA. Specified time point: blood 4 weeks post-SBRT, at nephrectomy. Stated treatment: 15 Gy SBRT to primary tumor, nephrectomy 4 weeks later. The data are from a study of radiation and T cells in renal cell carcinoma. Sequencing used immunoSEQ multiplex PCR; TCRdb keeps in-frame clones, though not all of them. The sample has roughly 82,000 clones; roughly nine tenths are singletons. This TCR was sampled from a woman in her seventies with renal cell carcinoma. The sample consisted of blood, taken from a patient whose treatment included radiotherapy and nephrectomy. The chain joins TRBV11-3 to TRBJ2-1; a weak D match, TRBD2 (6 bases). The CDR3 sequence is CASSMAGLGNEQFF. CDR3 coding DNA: TGTGCCAGCAGCATGGCGGGATTGGGCAATGAGCAGTTCTTC.